In this sample, the clone carrying this TCR beta chain turned up a few times. Its antigen is unidentified. The record originates from a study of T cell responses to AZD1222 COVID-19 vaccine. The study's findings and limits: The donor cohort was predominantly white British with a female majority, and clonal diversity may have been underestimated. Spike was spanned by vaccine-associated CD4 TCRs, which were dominant at 160-218 and 743-854. Sampling that yielded the repertoires occurred only after the peak T cell response.

Germline CDR1 reads MNHNY; CDR2 reads SVGAGI (reference sequence). The junction had 10 bases not matched to a gene; V was cut back by 6 bases and J by 1 base. CDR3 length: 20 amino acids. Second-dose timings of about 4 or about 12 weeks were pooled. Generated by immunoSEQ multiplex PCR, the TCRdb table keeps only in-frame clones and is missing some. The profile shows around 99,000 clones, 80% to 90% of them singletons. Here the sequenced sample was peripheral blood, taken 28 days after the second AZD1222 dose. V usage is TRBV6-6 and J usage is TRBJ2-6, with 15 nucleotides matching TRBD2. This TCR derives from an adult who received the AZD1222 COVID-19 vaccine. The CDR3 reads CASSKGTSGRYLSGANVLTF. The CDR3 coding sequence is TGTGCCAGCAGCAAAGGGACTAGCGGGAGGTATTTGTCTGGGGCCAACGTCCTGACTTTC.